The 25 T cell receptor beta chains reported below all come from one sample, sequenced in a study of monozygotic twins with inflammatory bowel disease. TCRdb reprocessed the 5' RACE reads and stores each CDR3 protein as one record, lacking DNA. The sample has 70,000 to 95,000 distinct CDR3 sequences. Sequenced: blood. The receptors here all came from a human donor with ulcerative colitis or Crohn's disease, or a healthy co-twin of an affected twin (not recorded which).

The chain links TRBV6-2 or TRBV6-3 to TRBJ1-1; no DNA is available, so the TRBD1 call from TCRdb remains unchecked. The germline V gene has CDR1 MNHEY and CDR2 SVGEGT. The CDR3 is made up of 13 amino acids. CDR3 protein: CASKQDGNTEAFF.

The chain recombines TRBV20-1 with TRBJ1-2; the D gene TCRdb calls, TRBD1, cannot be checked with no DNA. This CDR3 is built from 13 residues. Germline-derived CDR1 and CDR2 are DFQATT and SNEGSKA (reference sequence). The CDR3 protein is CSARPRTGYGYTF.

The chain employs TRBV19 and TRBJ1-5. CDR1 is LNHDA, CDR2 SQIVND, per germline (reference sequence). The CDR3 runs to 12 residues. This chain's CDR3 is CASTEGNQPQHF.

The chain employs TRBV7-2 and TRBJ1-6; without DNA, the TCRdb call of TRBD1 cannot be checked. The CDR3 spans 15 residues. Per the germline V gene, CDR1 is SGHTA and CDR2 is FQGNSA. The CDR3 protein is CASSLGRGPRTPLHF.

CDR3 sequence: CASSLSGWGRGSYNEQFF. J is TRBJ2-1 and V is TRBV27; TCRdb selects TRBD1, and the lack of DNA leaves this call unchecked. This CDR3 spans 18 amino acids. The germline V gene has CDR1 MNHEY and CDR2 SMNVEV (reference sequence).

The V call is TRBV20-1, the J call TRBJ2-2; TCRdb outputs TRBD1, but without DNA this stays unchecked. Germline CDR1 and CDR2: DFQATT and SNEGSKA (reference sequence). This CDR3 spans 13 amino acids. CDR3 loop: CSARVGGPGELFF.

The genes are TRBV20-1 and TRBJ2-5; TCRdb designates TRBD1, a call that cannot be tested without DNA. Germline assignment: CDR1 DFQATT and CDR2 SNEGSKA (reference sequence). CDR3 size: 13 residues. CDR3 sequence: CSAAGPNGETQYF.

CDR3 in amino acids: CASSQANSGANVLTF. V gene TRBV27 combines with J gene TRBJ2-6. CDR1 is MNHEY and CDR2 is SMNVEV in the germline V gene (reference sequence). CDR3 length: 15 residues. The variable domain in full, completed from reference TRBV27 and TRBJ2-6, reads EAQVTQNPRYLITVTGKKLTVTCSQNMNHEYMSWYRQDPGLGLRQIYYSMNVEVTDKGDVPEGYKVSRKEKRNFPLILESPSPNQTSLYFCASSQANSGANVLTFGAGSRLTVL.

The chain uses TRBV15 and TRBJ2-7; TCRdb picks TRBD1, but there is no DNA to check that call. The CDR3 runs 15 residues. Looked up from germline, CDR1 is LNHNV and CDR2 is YYDKDF (reference sequence). CDR3 protein: CATSRDPGAIYEQYF.

The chain has TRBV9 and TRBJ2-1; TCRdb selects TRBD2, and the lack of DNA leaves this call unchecked. CDR1 is SGDLS and CDR2 is YYNGEE in the germline V gene. The CDR3 runs to 20 residues. CDR3: CASSPPLGTSGGPPYNEQFF.

The J gene is TRBJ2-7, the V gene TRBV24-1; TCRdb designates TRBD1, a call that cannot be tested without DNA. The CDR3 is made up of 14 amino acids. The germline V gene encodes CDR1 KGHDR and CDR2 SFDVKD. This chain's CDR3 is CASPPGTGSYEQYF.

The rearrangement joins TRBV5-4 to TRBJ2-7; TCRdb picks TRBD1, but there is no DNA to check that call. Germline loops: CDR1 SGHNT, CDR2 YYREEE (reference sequence). The CDR3 has 15 residues. This chain's CDR3 is CASSRLRDRGYEQYF.

This sequence joins TRBV6-5 and TRBJ1-1. This CDR3 has 14 residues. Germline CDR1 MNHEY, CDR2 SVGAGI. CDR3 sequence reads: CASSYSIWVTEAFF.

The chain's CDR3 is CASSLGRAVDGYTF. V gene TRBV12-3 or TRBV12-4 combines with J gene TRBJ1-2; TCRdb selects TRBD1, and the lack of DNA leaves this call unchecked. The CDR3 extends over 14 amino acids.

The CDR3 sequence is CASTGVGTNYGYTF. The chain carries TRBV2 and TRBJ1-2; TCRdb designates TRBD1, a call that cannot be tested without DNA. CDR3 size: 14 residues. Germline CDR1 is SNHLY and CDR2 is FYNNEI. Variable domain in full (rest from reference TRBV2 and TRBJ1-2): EPEVTQTPSHQVTQMGQEVILRCVPISNHLYFYWYRQILGQKVEFLVSFYNNEISEKSEIFDDQFSVERPDGSNFTLKIRSTKLEDSAMYFCASTGVGTNYGYTFGSGTRLTVV.

This chain joins TRBV14 and TRBJ1-1; without DNA, the TCRdb call of TRBD1 cannot be checked. The CDR3 has 14 residues. CDR1 is SGHDN and CDR2 is FVKESK in the germline V gene. CDR3 residues: CASSQVGGYTEAFF.

V is TRBV7-2 and J is TRBJ1-3; as DNA is missing, the TRBD1 call by TCRdb cannot be tested. The germline V gene has CDR1 SGHTA and CDR2 FQGNSA. This CDR3 is 15 amino acids long. CDR3 sequence reads: CASSPPFVGGNTIYF.

The chain couples TRBV6-1 to TRBJ2-7; the TCRdb D gene call, TRBD1, has no DNA to confirm it. The CDR3 contains 15 residues. Looked up from germline, CDR1 is MNHNS and CDR2 is SASEGT. The CDR3 is CASRENRDDTYEQYF.

This chain links TRBV7-3 with TRBJ1-2. This CDR3 is 13 amino acids long. The V gene's germline CDR1 is SGHTA and CDR2 FQGTGA. The chain's CDR3 is CASSLTRMEGYTF.

The V gene is TRBV18, the J gene TRBJ1-4. The CDR3 consists of 14 residues. Germline assignment: CDR1 KGHSH and CDR2 LQKENI. CDR3 sequence reads: CASSPPSGGEKLFF.

This chain connects TRBV9 to TRBJ2-2. CDR1 SGDLS and CDR2 YYNGEE come from the germline V gene. The CDR3 is 12 residues long. The CDR3 sequence: CASSVDSGELFF.

The chain is built from TRBV6-1 and TRBJ2-6. Germline assignment: CDR1 MNHNS and CDR2 SASEGT. The CDR3 extends over 15 amino acids. CDR3 sequence: CASSEARGGANVLTF.

This sequence joins TRBV7-8 and TRBJ2-1. Looked up from germline, CDR1 is SGHVS and CDR2 is FQNEAQ. The CDR3 is 12 residues long. This chain's CDR3 is CASRLEADEQFF.

This chain uses TRBV5-1 with TRBJ1-1; with no DNA, the TCRdb D assignment of TRBD1 cannot be verified. Germline CDR1 is SGHRS and CDR2 is YFSETQ. CDR3 length: 15 residues. CDR3 region: CASSLDSTVNTEAFF.

The chain joins TRBV5-6 to TRBJ2-7; there is no DNA to check the TCRdb D call of TRBD1. Germline V gene data show CDR1 as SGHDT and CDR2 as YYEEEE. The length of the CDR3 is 13 residues. CDR3 amino acids: CASSFRTGREQYF. The full variable domain, with the rest looked up from reference TRBV5-6 and TRBJ2-7, is DAGVTQSPTHLIKTRGQQVTLRCSPKSGHDTVSWYQQALGQGPQFIFQYYEEEERQRGNFPDRFSGHQFPNYSSELNVNALLLGDSALYLCASSFRTGREQYFGPGTRLTVT.